The 16 T cell receptor beta chains below all came from one sample that was sequenced in a study of cytomegalovirus exposure and HLA in healthy donors. Use of 60 Vbeta and 13 Jbeta primers characterized the PCR. The table came from immunoSEQ multiplex PCR; TCRdb's copy has only in-frame clones and leaves some out. The table shows over 150,000 clones, with roughly 74% occurring only once. The sequencing input was PBMCs. Source of these receptors: a man aged 18 to 30 in good health and CMV-seronegative.

This chain connects TRBV18 to TRBJ1-3; no firm D call. V lost 2 bases, J lost 0 bases, and 8 bases lay in between. This CDR3 spans 15 amino acids. The V gene's germline CDR1 is KGHSH and CDR2 LQKENI. DNA for the CDR3: TGTGCCAGCTCACCATCACAAATCTCTGGAAACACCATATATTTT. Its translation: CASSPSQISGNTIYF. The full variable domain, with the rest looked up from reference TRBV18 and TRBJ1-3, is NAGVMQNPRHLVRRRGQEARLRCSPMKGHSHVYWYRQLPEEGLKFMVYLQKENIIDESGMPKERFSAEFPKEGPSILRIQQVVRGDSAAYFCASSPSQISGNTIYFGEGSWLTVV.

The chain is built from TRBV4-1 and TRBJ1-2, with 8 bases identical to TRBD1. The germline gives CDR1 MGHRA, CDR2 YSYEKL. Losses at the gene ends were 1 base for V and 2 bases for J; bases not matched to a gene: 3. This CDR3 contains 15 residues. The CDR3: CASSQGQGTNYGYTF. The CDR3, as DNA: TGCGCCAGCAGCCAAGGACAGGGGACAAACTATGGCTACACCTTC.

This rearrangement joins TRBV29-1 to TRBJ2-7; 12 bases match TRBD1. Trimming at V came to 7 bases and at J to 4 bases, leaving 11 bases not matched to a gene. The CDR3 has 15 amino acids. Germline V gene lookup returns CDR1 SQVTM and CDR2 ANQGSEA. In nucleotides, the CDR3 is TGCAGCGCCAAAACCGGGACAGGGGGCAATTACGAGCAGTACTTC. Translated: CSAKTGTGGNYEQYF.

In DNA form, the CDR3 reads TGCGCCAGCGGCCGAGCGGGGGGGGATAATGAGCAGTTCTTC. It yields the protein CASGRAGGDNEQFF. The rearrangement uses TRBV10-2 and TRBJ2-1; 10 bases fit TRBD2. Losses at the gene ends were 8 bases for V and 7 bases for J; bases not matched to a gene: 8. The germline gives CDR1 WSHSY, CDR2 SAAADI. This CDR3 is 14 amino acids long.

The V and J genes are TRBV4-3 and TRBJ2-5; 9 positions agree with TRBD2. J gave up 4 bases and V 0 bases, and 15 bases lay outside the gene matches. Germline V gene lookup returns CDR1 LGHNA and CDR2 YSLEER. The CDR3 consists of 19 residues. CDR3 loop: CASSQDERGEAWGLETQYF. CDR3 nucleotide sequence: TGCGCCAGCAGCCAAGACGAGCGGGGGGAGGCCTGGGGGTTAGAGACCCAGTACTTC.

The V gene is TRBV2, the J gene TRBJ1-1; D possibly corresponds to TRBD1 (6 bases). The germline CDR1 and CDR2 sequences are SNHLY and FYNNEI. Trimming removed 4 bases from V and 5 bases from J, with 14 bases in between. CDR3 length: 14 residues. The CDR3 bases are TGTGCCAGCAGTGTACAGGGTCGGTATACTGAAGCTTTCTTT. Translated, it gives CASSVQGRYTEAFF. Full variable domain (missing parts from reference TRBV2 and TRBJ1-1): EPEVTQTPSHQVTQMGQEVILRCVPISNHLYFYWYRQILGQKVEFLVSFYNNEISEKSEIFDDQFSVERPDGSNFTLKIRSTKLEDSAMYFCASSVQGRYTEAFFGQGTRLTVV.

The rearrangement links TRBV19 to TRBJ2-7; 9 bases line up with TRBD1. The CDR3 length is 14 residues. CDR1 LNHDA and CDR2 SQIVND come from the germline V gene (reference sequence). With V trimmed by 5 bases and J by 6 bases, 8 bases remained unmatched. In nucleotides, the CDR3 is TGTGCCAGTAGTCCCGGGACAGGGCCTATCGAGCAGTACTTC. This encodes CASSPGTGPIEQYF.

This chain links TRBV7-2 with TRBJ1-2; a weak D match, TRBD1 (5 bases). V lost 4 bases to trimming and J lost 3 bases, with 15 bases between them. Germline loops: CDR1 SGHTA, CDR2 FQGNSA. The CDR3 has 15 amino acids. CDR3 in DNA: TGTGCCAGCAGCTCTCAGACAGCTAGGGACTATGGCTACACCTTC. This encodes CASSSQTARDYGYTF.

The V call is TRBV18, the J call TRBJ1-5, with TRBD1 matching over 7 bases. Germline lookup yields CDR1 KGHSH and CDR2 LQKENI. CDR3 length equals 16 residues. V was pared by 3 bases and J by 5 bases, with 10 bases of the junction left unmatched. The CDR3 DNA follows: TGTGCCAGCTCACCTACAGGGGCCAGGAACGATCAGCCCCAGCATTTT. This codes for CASSPTGARNDQPQHF.

On this clone: Germline and junction disagree at one end, which may indicate a read error. This chain connects TRBV10-3 to TRBJ2-6; D perhaps matches TRBD1 (5 bases). Germline CDR1 ENHRY, CDR2 SYGVKD. This CDR3 contains 17 residues. CDR3 protein: CAISESGQPSGANGLTF. The CDR3 coding sequence is TGTGCCATCAGTGAGTCAGGTCAACCGTCTGGGGCCAACGGCCTGACTTTC.

The J gene is TRBJ2-5, the V gene TRBV27; TRBD2 matches at 7 bases. Losses at the gene ends were 9 bases for V and 1 base for J; bases not matched to a gene: 11. The CDR3 loop spans 15 amino acids. Germline V CDR1 and CDR2: MNHEY, SMNVEV (reference sequence). CDR3 DNA sequence: TGTGCCAGTCGGAGGACTAGACACTCCCAAGAGACCCAGTACTTC. Translated, it gives CASRRTRHSQETQYF.

The chain is built from TRBV13 and TRBJ2-7, with D hard to call. Germline CDR1 is PRHDT and CDR2 is FYEKMQ (reference sequence). Trimming stripped 8 bases from V and 3 bases from J, with 8 bases between. The CDR3 spans 11 residues. The CDR3 nucleotides are TGTGCCAGCGGCAGTAACTACGAGCAGTACTTC. Its translation: CASGSNYEQYF.

V and J are TRBV4-2 and TRBJ1-3; TRBD1 is a possible D gene (6 bases). Germline V gene sequence: CDR1 LGHNA, CDR2 YNFKEQ. V gave up 2 bases and J gave up 2 bases, with 13 bases separating them. CDR3 length equals 16 residues. CDR3 amino acids: CASSQLWTATGNTIYF. The CDR3 DNA reads TGTGCCAGCAGCCAACTTTGGACAGCCACTGGAAACACCATATATTTT.

This chain uses TRBV7-3 with TRBJ1-1, with 8 positions matching TRBD1. Per germline, CDR1 SGHTA and CDR2 FQGTGA. The V gene end was trimmed by 5 bases and the J gene end by 1 base; junction bases not matched to a gene: 12. The CDR3 is 17 amino acids. The CDR3 DNA follows: TGTGCCAGCAGCACCGCCCAAACCGGGACAGGGAACACTGAAGCTTTCTTT. Translation gives CASSTAQTGTGNTEAFF. Full variable domain (outside the CDR3, taken from reference TRBV7-3 and TRBJ1-1): GAGVSQTPSNKVTEKGKYVELRCDPISGHTALYWYRQSLGQGPEFLIYFQGTGAADDSGLPNDRFFAVRPEGSVSTLKIQRTERGDSAVYLCASSTAQTGTGNTEAFFGQGTRLTVV.

The chain carries TRBV27 and TRBJ2-7; TRBD1 matches at 8 bases. The CDR3 consists of 17 residues. Per germline, CDR1 MNHEY and CDR2 SMNVEV (reference sequence). Trimming removed 5 bases from V and 2 bases from J; junction bases left unmatched: 14. The chain's CDR3 is CASSPEAIGTGTYEQYV. The CDR3 DNA reads as TGTGCCAGCAGTCCAGAGGCGATCGGGACAGGCACCTACGAGCAGTACGTC.

CDR3 DNA sequence: TGCGCCAGCGGTTCTTCCGCCGACTCTAGCACAGATACGCAGTATTTT. Translating gives CASGSSADSSTDTQYF. The gene calls are TRBV5-1 and TRBJ2-3, with D uncertain. This CDR3 spans 16 amino acids. CDR1 is SGHRS, CDR2 YFSETQ, per germline. Trimming stripped 7 bases from V and 0 bases from J, with 18 bases between.